These 21 T cell receptor beta chains were all obtained from the same sample, sequenced in a study of long-term antiretroviral therapy in people with HIV. Version v3.0 of the immunoSEQ assay was performed at survey level. Data came from immunoSEQ multiplex PCR; TCRdb stores just in-frame clones and leaves some out. The sample has 20,000 to 30,000 clones, about 90% seen once; the top ten hold 5% to 6%. Source: unsorted PBMCs, taken about 4.5 years after starting antiretroviral therapy. The receptors originated from a man aged 25-45 years with HIV.

The J gene is TRBJ1-4, the V gene TRBV2; perhaps TRBD1 as D (5 bases). Trimming pared 1 base from V and 4 bases from J, leaving 10 bases between. Germline V gene sequence: CDR1 SNHLY, CDR2 FYNNEI. The CDR3 extends over 15 amino acids. CDR3 bases: TGTGCCAGCAGTGAAGATGGGGGGAATAATGAAAAACTGTTTTTT. The encoded protein is CASSEDGGNNEKLFF.

The chain is built from TRBV7-9 and TRBJ2-3; TRBD1 agrees at 11 bases. The CDR3 length is 17 residues. J lost 6 bases, V lost 5 bases, and 13 bases had no gene match. Germline CDR1 reads SEHNR; CDR2 reads FQNEAQ (reference sequence). CDR3 amino acids: CASSDPDRTGGLDTQYF. The CDR3 DNA reads as TGTGCCAGCAGCGACCCAGACAGGACAGGGGGCCTGGATACGCAGTATTTT.

The chain employs TRBV27 and TRBJ2-7; D is perhaps TRBD2 (5 bases). The CDR3 sequence is 13 residues long. Germline V CDR1 and CDR2: MNHEY, SMNVEV (reference sequence). V lost 3 bases and J 3 bases, leaving 9 bases between the germline ends. The CDR3 coding sequence is TGTGCCAGCAGTTTCGAGGGTGGCTACGAGCAGTACTTC. This sequence encodes CASSFEGGYEQYF.

The CDR3 DNA follows: TGTGCCAGCAGCTTAGATAGCGGGAGACGGGAGCAGTACTTC. This gives the protein CASSLDSGRREQYF. The rearrangement uses TRBV13 and TRBJ2-7; 9 bases map to TRBD2. CDR3 length: 14 residues. V dropped 1 base and J dropped 7; count of bases not matched to a gene: 5. Germline V gene lookup returns CDR1 PRHDT and CDR2 FYEKMQ (reference sequence).

The J gene is TRBJ2-1, the V gene TRBV7-9, with a possible D match to TRBD1 (7 bases). Germline loops: CDR1 SEHNR, CDR2 FQNEAQ (reference sequence). The length of the CDR3 is 14 residues. V was cut by 3 bases and J by 8 bases, with 14 bases left in between. The CDR3 nucleotides read TGTGCCAGCAGCTTCGGGCAGGGGGAGGATGAGCAGTTCTTC. Translating gives CASSFGQGEDEQFF.

The chain carries TRBV6-1 and TRBJ1-1, with unresolved D. Germline lookup yields CDR1 MNHNS and CDR2 SASEGT. This CDR3 has 13 residues. V lost 2 bases and J lost 4, with 8 bases in between. The CDR3 region is CASSEKGSTEAFF. For the CDR3, the DNA is TGTGCCAGCAGTGAAAAGGGTTCCACTGAAGCTTTCTTT.

This clone was seen just once. This chain joins TRBV7-6 and TRBJ2-1, with D perhaps TRBD2 (5 bases). Trimming removed 2 bases from V and 5 bases from J, with 7 bases in between. This CDR3 region has 13 residues. The germline V gene has CDR1 SGHVS and CDR2 FNYEAQ. The CDR3 coding sequence is TGTGCCAGCAGCTTATTGACTAACAATGAGCAGTTCTTC. As protein: CASSLLTNNEQFF.

The CDR3 sequence is CASNPPGGKQYF. The CDR3 nucleotides are TGTGCCAGCAATCCTCCTGGGGGGAAGCAGTACTTC. The V call is TRBV28, the J call TRBJ2-7, with TRBD2 as a possible D gene (6 bases). V lost 7 bases to trimming and J lost 8 bases, with 15 bases between them. The CDR3 contains 12 residues. Germline CDR1 and CDR2: MDHEN and SYDVKM. The full variable domain, its missing parts supplied by reference TRBV28 and TRBJ2-7, is DVKVTQSSRYLVKRTGEKVFLECVQDMDHENMFWYRQDPGLGLRLIYFSYDVKMKEKGDIPEGYSVSREKKERFSLILESASTNQTSMYLCASNPPGGKQYFGPGTRLTVT.

The chain has TRBV14 and TRBJ2-7, with D perhaps matching TRBD1 (5 bases). CDR1 is SGHDN, CDR2 FVKESK, per germline. The CDR3 length is 19 residues. V was cut by 2 bases and J by 0 bases, with 23 bases left in between. This chain's CDR3 is CASSQSILPQGVNSYEQYF. As DNA, the CDR3 is TGTGCCAGCAGCCAAAGCATCCTCCCCCAAGGGGTCAACTCCTACGAGCAGTACTTC.

This clone has just a few counts. The genes are TRBV10-1 and TRBJ1-5; 7 nucleotides match TRBD1. The CDR3 totals 16 residues. Germline V gene data show CDR1 as WNHNN and CDR2 as SYGVQD (reference sequence). V trimming: 3 bases; J trimming: 3 bases; junction bases outside the gene matches: 8. For the CDR3, the DNA is TGCGCCAGCAGTGACCTACAGGGGCGAAACAATCAGCCCCAGCATTTT. It yields the protein CASSDLQGRNNQPQHF.

The V call is TRBV6-1, the J call TRBJ1-4; D is undetermined. The CDR3 extends over 14 amino acids. The V end lost 2 bases, the J end lost 7 bases, and 11 bases lay between the germline ends. The germline V gene encodes CDR1 MNHNS and CDR2 SASEGT. The CDR3 sequence: CASSEWVGSEKLFF. Written as DNA, the CDR3 is TGTGCCAGCAGTGAATGGGTTGGCAGTGAAAAACTGTTTTTT.

CDR3 amino acids: CASSAGDRTYEQYF. The CDR3, as DNA: TGTGCCAGCAGCGCTGGGGACAGGACCTACGAGCAGTACTTC. The J gene is TRBJ2-7, the V gene TRBV9, with TRBD1 matching over 8 bases. Germline V CDR1 and CDR2: SGDLS, YYNGEE. The CDR3 has 14 amino acids. The J segment lost 2 bases and the V segment lost 3 bases, leaving 4 bases of the junction unmatched.

The chain employs TRBV11-2 and TRBJ2-7; D remains unclear. Germline CDR1 SGHAT, CDR2 FQNNGV. The V gene lost 4 bases and the J gene lost 4 bases, with 14 bases spanning the gap. CDR3 length: 14 amino acids. This CDR3 reads CASSSLQKDYEQYF. The CDR3 coding sequence is TGTGCCAGCAGCTCCTTACAGAAGGATTACGAGCAGTACTTC.

The rearrangement links TRBV27 to TRBJ1-2; the match to TRBD1 covers 8 bases. This CDR3 has 14 residues. Germline assignment: CDR1 MNHEY and CDR2 SMNVEV (reference sequence). Trimming removed 2 bases from V and 8 bases from J; junction bases left unmatched: 7. The CDR3 spells CASSLTDREEGYTF. DNA for the CDR3: TGTGCCAGCAGTTTAACGGACAGGGAGGAGGGCTACACCTTC.

Concerning this clone: Different DNA sequences within this sample yield the same CDR3. This sequence joins TRBV2 and TRBJ2-5, with D perhaps TRBD1 (6 bases). This CDR3 spans 15 amino acids. Germline CDR1 and CDR2: SNHLY and FYNNEI. V was shortened by 1 base and J by 4 bases, with 13 bases between the two germline ends. The DNA for the CDR3 is TGTGCCAGCAGTGAAGGAGGGGGTGCCGGAGAGACCCAGTACTTC. Translating gives CASSEGGGAGETQYF.

The chain couples TRBV15 to TRBJ2-7, with 7 bases lining up with TRBD2. Unmatched junction bases numbered 10, after V lost 5 bases and J lost 3 bases. The CDR3 has 15 amino acids. Germline values: CDR1 LNHNV, CDR2 YYDKDF (reference sequence). For the CDR3, the DNA is TGTGCCACCAGCCCGAGGTCCCGCGGGGGCTACGAGCAGTACTTC. Translating gives CATSPRSRGGYEQYF.

This clone was detected a few times. The rearrangement uses TRBV6-6 and TRBJ1-2; TRBD1 might be the D (5 bases). Germline V gene data show CDR1 as MNHNY and CDR2 as SVGAGI (reference sequence). The germline V and J ends were trimmed by 5 bases and 2 bases, with 9 bases remaining between them. The CDR3 runs 13 residues. The DNA of the CDR3 is TGTGCCAGCAGTCAGACAGAAAACTATGGCTACACCTTC. Its protein is CASSQTENYGYTF.

The chain employs TRBV2 and TRBJ1-4; D is uncertain. The length of the CDR3 is 14 residues. The V gene's germline CDR1 is SNHLY and CDR2 FYNNEI. The ends were cut back, 1 base at V and 4 bases at J, with 7 bases in the middle. As DNA, the CDR3 is TGTGCCAGCAGTGAAGTCGGGCGTAATGAAAAACTGTTTTTT. This translates into CASSEVGRNEKLFF.

This clone came up once. The gene calls are TRBV10-3 and TRBJ1-2, with 9 bases identical to TRBD1. The CDR3 length is 16 residues. V was pared by 6 bases and J by 7 bases, with 15 bases of the junction left unmatched. CDR1 and CDR2 from the germline V gene are ENHRY and SYGVKD. The CDR3 loop is CAIRKPDAGQGLGYTF. DNA for the CDR3: TGTGCCATCAGAAAGCCCGACGCGGGACAGGGTCTTGGCTACACCTTC.

The rearrangement joins TRBV27 to TRBJ1-5; D gene ambiguous. The CDR3 length is 15 residues. V was cut by 5 bases and J by 1 base, with 12 bases left in between. CDR1 and CDR2 (germline): MNHEY, SMNVEV (reference sequence). The CDR3 sequence is CASSPFAGSNQPQHF. CDR3 DNA: TGTGCCAGCAGTCCATTCGCTGGAAGCAATCAGCCCCAGCATTTT.

The genes are TRBV6-1 and TRBJ2-1; the D gene is possibly TRBD2 (5 bases). The CDR3 extends over 12 amino acids. V was clipped by 7 bases and J by 6 bases, with 10 bases between them. In germline, CDR1 is MNHNS, CDR2 SASEGT. The CDR3 loop is CASTGNTNEQFF. CDR3 nucleotides: TGTGCCAGCACCGGGAACACCAATGAGCAGTTCTTC.